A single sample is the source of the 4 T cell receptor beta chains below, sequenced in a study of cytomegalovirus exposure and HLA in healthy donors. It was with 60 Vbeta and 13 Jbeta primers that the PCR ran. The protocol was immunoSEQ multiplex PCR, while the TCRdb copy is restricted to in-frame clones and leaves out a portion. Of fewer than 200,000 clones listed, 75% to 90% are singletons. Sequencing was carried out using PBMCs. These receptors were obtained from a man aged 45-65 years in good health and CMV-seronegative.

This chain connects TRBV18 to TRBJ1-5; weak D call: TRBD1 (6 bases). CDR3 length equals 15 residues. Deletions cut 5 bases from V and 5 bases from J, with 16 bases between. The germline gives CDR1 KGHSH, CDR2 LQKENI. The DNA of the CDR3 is TGTGCCAGCTCAGTAGGTCAGGGGAGCGATCAGCCCCAGCATTTT. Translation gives CASSVGQGSDQPQHF.

CDR3 DNA: TGCAGCGTTTCGCGGGGGGGGCCAGAGACCCAGTACTTC. Translating it yields CSVSRGGPETQYF. The genes are TRBV29-1 and TRBJ2-5; 9 bases fit TRBD2. Germline CDR1 SQVTM, CDR2 ANQGSEA. V shed 5 bases and J 4 bases; nucleotides not matched to a gene: 5. This CDR3 has 13 amino acids.

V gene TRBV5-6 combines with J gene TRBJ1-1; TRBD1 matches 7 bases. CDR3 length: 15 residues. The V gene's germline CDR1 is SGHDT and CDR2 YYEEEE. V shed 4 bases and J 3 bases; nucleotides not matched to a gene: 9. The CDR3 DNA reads TGTGCCAGCAGCAGAACAGGGGCGAGGGACACTGAAGCTTTCTTT. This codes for CASSRTGARDTEAFF. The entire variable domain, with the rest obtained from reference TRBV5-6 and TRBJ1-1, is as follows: DAGVTQSPTHLIKTRGQQVTLRCSPKSGHDTVSWYQQALGQGPQFIFQYYEEEERQRGNFPDRFSGHQFPNYSSELNVNALLLGDSALYLCASSRTGARDTEAFFGQGTRLTVV.

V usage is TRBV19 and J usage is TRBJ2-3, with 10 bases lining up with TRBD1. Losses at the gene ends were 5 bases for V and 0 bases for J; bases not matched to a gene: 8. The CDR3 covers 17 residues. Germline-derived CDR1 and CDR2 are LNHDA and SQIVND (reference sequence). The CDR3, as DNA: TGTGCCAGTAGTCCCGCCCGGACAGGGGGGAGCACAGATACGCAGTATTTT. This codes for CASSPARTGGSTDTQYF.